What follows are 21 T cell receptor beta chains derived from one specimen sequenced in a study of neoadjuvant nivolumab and ipilimumab in lung cancer. TCRdb keeps only in-frame clones here, not all; method: immunoSEQ multiplex PCR. Among some 5,000 clones listed, 73% were seen once. The input for sequencing was tumor tissue, taken after neoadjuvant nivolumab, alone or with ipilimumab, at or shortly before surgery. Every receptor here comes from an adult with non-small cell lung cancer.

This clone has more than one count but fewer than ten. The V call is TRBV2, the J call TRBJ1-5; 8 bases line up with TRBD1. CDR3 length: 15 residues. V lost 5 bases and J lost 10; bases outside the gene matches: 13. CDR1 SNHLY and CDR2 FYNNEI come from the germline V gene. The CDR3 spells CASSKLGQGSSPQHF. CDR3 coding DNA: TGTGCCAGCAGTAAACTTGGACAGGGAAGCAGCCCCCAGCATTTT.

This clone was found once. This rearrangement joins TRBV11-2 to TRBJ2-7; 11 nucleotides agree with TRBD2. The CDR3 has 18 amino acids. The V and J ends lost 6 bases and 3 bases, in that order; junction bases with no gene match: 16. Germline V gene data show CDR1 as SGHAT and CDR2 as FQNNGV. The CDR3 spells CASSTLGLAGTTGYEQYF. CDR3 in DNA: TGTGCCAGCAGTACTCTAGGACTAGCGGGCACTACGGGCTACGAGCAGTACTTC.

There are a few counts of this clone. This sequence joins TRBV10-3 and TRBJ2-1; 9 positions match TRBD1. CDR1 is ENHRY, CDR2 SYGVKD, per germline. Losses at the gene ends were 4 bases for V and 5 bases for J; bases not matched to a gene: 12. CDR3 length: 17 residues. In nucleotides, the CDR3 is TGTGCCATCAGTGCCCCGGGACAGGGAAACAGGGACAATGAGCAGTTCTTC. This encodes CAISAPGQGNRDNEQFF.

The chain employs TRBV7-8 and TRBJ1-5; no definite D call. This CDR3 is built from 15 residues. Trimming took 1 base from V and 2 from J, leaving 9 bases between them. Germline assignment: CDR1 SGHVS and CDR2 FQNEAQ. The DNA for the CDR3 is TGTGCCAGCAGCTTAGGTCGGGGAGGCAATCAGCCCCAGCATTTT. It codes for CASSLGRGGNQPQHF. The full variable domain, its missing parts supplied by reference TRBV7-8 and TRBJ1-5, is GAGVSQSPRYKVAKRGQDVALRCDPISGHVSLFWYQQALGQGPEFLTYFQNEAQLDKSGLPSDRFFAERPEGSVSTLKIQRTQQEDSAVYLCASSLGRGGNQPQHFGDGTRLSIL.

This sequence joins TRBV14 and TRBJ2-3; 9 nucleotides match TRBD2. V shed 4 bases and J 5 bases; nucleotides not matched to a gene: 7. The CDR3 consists of 15 residues. CDR1 and CDR2 from the germline V gene are SGHDN and FVKESK. CDR3 sequence: CASSPLRGGQDTQYF. The CDR3 DNA is TGTGCCAGCAGCCCCCTGCGGGGGGGCCAAGATACGCAGTATTTT.

This chain connects TRBV4-3 to TRBJ1-5; TRBD1 matches at 7 bases. The CDR3 runs 17 residues. The V gene's germline CDR1 is LGHNA and CDR2 YSLEER. Trimming cost V 0 bases and J 7 bases; bases outside gene matches: 12. CDR3 coding DNA: TGCGCCAGCAGCCAAGATTTGACTCCAGGGGGTGGGCAGCCCCAGCATTTT. Protein: CASSQDLTPGGGQPQHF.

The genes are TRBV5-4 and TRBJ2-3; 8 bases agree with TRBD2. Germline lookup yields CDR1 SGHNT and CDR2 YYREEE (reference sequence). The CDR3 covers 15 residues. The junction had 7 bases not matched to a gene; V was cut back by 5 bases and J by 2 bases. The CDR3 spells CASRGTSGHTDTQYF. The CDR3 DNA reads as TGTGCCAGCAGGGGCACTAGCGGTCACACAGATACGCAGTATTTT.

This sequence joins TRBV6-6 and TRBJ2-3; unclear D gene. Germline V lookup: CDR1 MNHNY, CDR2 SVGAGI (reference sequence). V gave up 6 bases and J gave up 0 bases, with 13 bases separating them. This CDR3 is 15 amino acids long. The CDR3 region is CASSPTTFSTDTQYF. The CDR3 coding sequence is TGTGCCAGCAGCCCTACGACCTTTAGCACAGATACGCAGTATTTT.

V gene TRBV29-1 combines with J gene TRBJ1-3; no clear D gene. The germline V gene encodes CDR1 SQVTM and CDR2 ANQGSEA. The CDR3 covers 13 residues. V gave up 7 bases and J gave up 0 bases, with 10 bases separating them. CDR3 loop: CSAGESSGNTIYF. For the CDR3, the DNA is TGCAGCGCCGGGGAGAGCTCTGGAAACACCATATATTTT.

V usage is TRBV7-2 and J usage is TRBJ2-7; 8 bases map to TRBD1. Per germline, CDR1 SGHTA and CDR2 FQGNSA. This CDR3 region has 13 residues. The V gene end was trimmed by 0 bases and the J gene end by 6 bases; junction bases not matched to a gene: 1. The CDR3 loop reads CASSLAQGAEQYV. Written as DNA, the CDR3 is TGTGCCAGCAGCTTAGCCCAGGGGGCCGAGCAGTACGTC.

The chain couples TRBV5-1 to TRBJ1-4, with 10 bases aligning to TRBD1. Per germline, CDR1 SGHRS and CDR2 YFSETQ. V was pared by 5 bases and J by 5 bases, with 3 bases of the junction left unmatched. The CDR3 loop spans 14 amino acids. CDR3 in DNA: TGCGCCAGCAGTCGGACAGGGGGGAATGAAAAACTGTTTTTT. Translation gives CASSRTGGNEKLFF.

The CDR3 here is CASSSTGAYTDTQYF. For the CDR3, the DNA is TGTGCCAGCAGTTCGACAGGGGCCTACACAGATACGCAGTATTTT. The V call is TRBV6-5, the J call TRBJ2-3, with 8 bases identical to TRBD1. Germline CDR1 MNHEY, CDR2 SVGAGI. The CDR3 sequence is 15 residues long. V lost 4 bases, J lost 2 bases, and 5 bases stayed unmatched.

The chain couples TRBV2 to TRBJ1-2, with 7 bases aligning to TRBD1. The germline CDR1 and CDR2 sequences are SNHLY and FYNNEI. Trimming took 6 bases from V and 3 from J; bases not matched to a gene: 13. This CDR3 comprises 16 residues. The CDR3 region is CASRGPTGDFDYGYTF. Here the CDR3 DNA reads TGTGCCAGCAGGGGACCTACAGGGGATTTTGACTATGGCTACACCTTC.

This clone came up a few times. DNA of the CDR3: TGTGCCAGCAGTTACAGCAAGACAGGGTCCGGAAACACCATATATTTT. As protein: CASSYSKTGSGNTIYF. The chain joins TRBV6-5 to TRBJ1-3; 7 bases line up with TRBD1. This CDR3 has 16 amino acids. Losses at the gene ends were 2 bases for V and 4 bases for J; bases not matched to a gene: 8. The V gene's germline CDR1 is MNHEY and CDR2 SVGAGI.

The chain employs TRBV7-2 and TRBJ2-1; 11 nucleotides agree with TRBD2. Germline CDR1 SGHTA, CDR2 FQGNSA. CDR3 length: 17 amino acids. The trim removed 2 bases at V and 4 bases at J, leaving 7 bases unmatched. Here the CDR3 reads CASSLPEGTSGYNEQFF. CDR3 sequence (DNA): TGTGCCAGCAGCTTACCCGAGGGGACTAGCGGTTACAATGAGCAGTTCTTC.

This sequence joins TRBV19 and TRBJ2-1; possible D gene TRBD2, 7 bases. V was trimmed by 4 bases and J by 12 bases, leaving 19 bases between them. CDR1 is LNHDA and CDR2 is SQIVND in the germline V gene (reference sequence). The CDR3 is made up of 14 amino acids. The CDR3 here is CASSKSGGALGQFF. The DNA for the CDR3 is TGTGCCAGTAGTAAAAGTGGGGGGGCCCTGGGGCAGTTCTTC.

This chain links TRBV7-2 with TRBJ1-2, with D uncertain. V lost 5 bases, J lost 2 bases, and 21 bases lay in between. This CDR3 has 17 residues. In germline, CDR1 is SGHTA, CDR2 FQGNSA. The CDR3 loop is CASSPQPAGIVNYGYTF. In DNA, the CDR3 is TGTGCCAGCAGCCCTCAGCCCGCGGGGATTGTCAACTATGGCTACACCTTC.

The chain links TRBV14 to TRBJ2-5; tentatively, D is TRBD2 (7 bases). Germline CDR1 is SGHDN and CDR2 is FVKESK. The CDR3 totals 17 residues. V was cut by 4 bases and J by 5 bases, with 23 bases left in between. The CDR3: CASSLHHGGRSGETQYF. CDR3 coding DNA: TGTGCCAGCAGCCTTCATCACGGGGGGCGTAGTGGGGAGACCCAGTACTTC.

This clone is a singleton in its sample. V and J are TRBV27 and TRBJ2-4; 7 nucleotides match TRBD1. V gave up 5 bases and J gave up 7 bases; unmatched junction bases: 5. The CDR3 covers 13 residues. The germline V gene has CDR1 MNHEY and CDR2 SMNVEV (reference sequence). CDR3 DNA sequence: TGTGCCAGCAGTCGACAGGGAAGGAACATTCAGTACTTC. Translation: CASSRQGRNIQYF.

The chain uses TRBV18 and TRBJ2-4, with D hard to call. This CDR3 is built from 12 residues. CDR1 and CDR2 from the germline V gene are KGHSH and LQKENI. V lost 4 bases to trimming and J lost 0 bases, with 1 base between them. The chain's CDR3 is CASSLAKNIQYF. In nucleotides, the CDR3 is TGTGCCAGCTCACTAGCCAAAAACATTCAGTACTTC.

The rearrangement uses TRBV28 and TRBJ2-5; tentative D call: TRBD1 (5 bases). The V and J ends lost 5 bases and 5 bases respectively, with 12 bases between them. Per the germline V gene, CDR1 is MDHEN and CDR2 is SYDVKM. The CDR3 loop spans 13 amino acids. The CDR3 coding sequence is TGTGCCAGCAGTGAACAGGTACCCGAGACCCAGTACTTC. This gives the protein CASSEQVPETQYF. Drawing the rest from reference TRBV28 and TRBJ2-5, the complete variable domain is DVKVTQSSRYLVKRTGEKVFLECVQDMDHENMFWYRQDPGLGLRLIYFSYDVKMKEKGDIPEGYSVSREKKERFSLILESASTNQTSMYLCASSEQVPETQYFGPGTRLLVL.